This entry concerns a single T cell receptor beta chain. This record belongs to a study of blood T cell repertoires in COVID-19. Study background: Italy, Spain and the United States were the sources of the convalescent and acute COVID-19 samples. The cDNA or gDNA used as material had been derived from T cells, B-cell-depleted T cells, or PBMCs.

Original handling: Amplification of reference gene primers was used by the study to estimate nucleated cell counts. TCRdb keeps only in-frame clones here, not all; method: immunoSEQ multiplex PCR. The D gene and trimming were derived from the DNA, and the V and J assignments and clone size from that table. The profile covers 300,000 or so clones, with about 87% appearing a single time and over 3.5% taken by the ten largest. V lost 3 bases and J 5 bases, leaving 16 bases between the germline ends. The germline gives CDR1 SGHTA, CDR2 FQGNSA. The CDR3 is 15 amino acids. The clonotype comes from a woman in her forties with acute or convalescent COVID-19. V usage is TRBV7-2 and J usage is TRBJ1-1; a weak D match, TRBD1 (6 bases). The source material was peripheral blood. The CDR3 loop is CASSFSGTGRTEAFF. The CDR3 DNA reads TGTGCCAGCAGCTTTTCCGGAACAGGGAGAACTGAAGCTTTCTTT. Full variable domain (outside the CDR3, taken from reference TRBV7-2 and TRBJ1-1): GAGVSQSPSNKVTEKGKDVELRCDPISGHTALYWYRQSLGQGLEFLIYFQGNSAPDKSGLPSDRFSAERTGGSVSTLTIQRTQQEDSAVYLCASSFSGTGRTEAFFGQGTRLTVV.